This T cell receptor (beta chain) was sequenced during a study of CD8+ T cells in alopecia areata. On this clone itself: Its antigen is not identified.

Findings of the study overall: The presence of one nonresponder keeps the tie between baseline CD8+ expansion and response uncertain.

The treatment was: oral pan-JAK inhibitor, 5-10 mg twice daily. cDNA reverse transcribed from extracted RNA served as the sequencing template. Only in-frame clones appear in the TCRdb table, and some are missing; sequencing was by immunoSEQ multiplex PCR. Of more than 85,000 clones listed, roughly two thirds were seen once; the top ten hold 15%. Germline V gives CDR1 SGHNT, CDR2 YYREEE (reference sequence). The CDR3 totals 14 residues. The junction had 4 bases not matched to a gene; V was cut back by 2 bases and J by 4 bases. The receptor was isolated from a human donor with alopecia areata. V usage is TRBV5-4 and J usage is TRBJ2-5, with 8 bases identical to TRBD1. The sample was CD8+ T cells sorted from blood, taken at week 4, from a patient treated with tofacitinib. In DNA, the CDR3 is TGTGCCAGCAGCTTTGGACAGGGCGGAGAGACCCAGTACTTC. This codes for CASSFGQGGETQYF.